This T cell receptor (beta chain) appears in the sequencing data of a study of response to subunit inactivated influenza vaccine. From the RT-PCR reads, TCRdb called clonotypes with MiXCR, one entry per CDR3 protein. The sample has roughly 620,000 distinct CDR3 sequences, about 10% seen once; the top ten hold more than 9.5%. Trimming removed 4 bases from V and 2 bases from J, with 8 bases in between. This CDR3 comprises 13 residues. Germline V CDR1 and CDR2: LGHDT, YNNKEL (reference sequence). Another study also made use of these data, one on T cells expressing NK-cell markers. From that second work: With UMIs, 5'RACE template switching was used to make TCR beta cDNA. The study drew TCR beta repertoires from sorted CD3+CD56+NKG2C+, CD3+CD56+NKG2C- and CD3+CD56-NKG2C+ T cells. Seven sequenced donors out of eight were HCMV-seropositive, one seronegative. As a fraction of CD8+ T cells, dominant NKG2C+ clonotypes reached roughly 1.0-7.0% in about six donors.

The TCR comes from a man aged 45-60 years who received an inactivated influenza vaccine. The genes are TRBV3-1 and TRBJ1-2; a weak D match, TRBD1 (6 bases). Here the sequenced sample was PBMCs from blood, taken on the day of vaccination. The CDR3: CASSRTDNYGYTF. In DNA, the CDR3 is TGTGCCAGCAGCCGGACAGACAACTATGGCTACACCTTC.